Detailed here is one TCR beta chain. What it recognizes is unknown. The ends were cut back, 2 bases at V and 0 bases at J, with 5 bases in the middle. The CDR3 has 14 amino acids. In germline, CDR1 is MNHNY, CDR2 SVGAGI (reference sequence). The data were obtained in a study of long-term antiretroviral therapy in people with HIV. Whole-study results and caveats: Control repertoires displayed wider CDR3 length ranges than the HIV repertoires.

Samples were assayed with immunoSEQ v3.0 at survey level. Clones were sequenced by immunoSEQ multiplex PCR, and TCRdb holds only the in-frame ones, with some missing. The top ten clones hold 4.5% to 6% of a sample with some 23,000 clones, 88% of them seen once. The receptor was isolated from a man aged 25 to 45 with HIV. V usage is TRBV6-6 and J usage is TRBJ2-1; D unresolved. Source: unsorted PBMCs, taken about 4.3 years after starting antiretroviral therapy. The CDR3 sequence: CASSYTNSYNEQFF. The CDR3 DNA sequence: TGTGCCAGCAGTTACACAAACTCCTACAATGAGCAGTTCTTC.